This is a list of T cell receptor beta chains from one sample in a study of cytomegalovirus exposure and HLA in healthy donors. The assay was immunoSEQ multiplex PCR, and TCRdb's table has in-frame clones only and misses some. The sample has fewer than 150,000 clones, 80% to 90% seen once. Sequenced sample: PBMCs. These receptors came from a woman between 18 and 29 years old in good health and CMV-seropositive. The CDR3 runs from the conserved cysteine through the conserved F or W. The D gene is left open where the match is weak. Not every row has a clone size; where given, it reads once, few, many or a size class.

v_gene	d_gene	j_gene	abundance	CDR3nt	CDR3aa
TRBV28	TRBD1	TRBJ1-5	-	TGTGCCAGCAGGGGACAGGAATATAGCAATCAGCCCCAGCATTTT	CASRGQEYSNQPQHF
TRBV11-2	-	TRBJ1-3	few	TGTGCCAGCAGCTTATCCGGCAGGGGATGGACCATATATTTT	CASSLSGRGWTIYF
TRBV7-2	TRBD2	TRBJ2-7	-	TGTGCCAGCAGCTTAGGGTGGCGGGGGGGCAGGACAGGCTACGAGCAGTACTTC	CASSLGWRGGRTGYEQYF
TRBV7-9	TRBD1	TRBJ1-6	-	TGTGCCAGCAGCCAACCTGGACAGGCTTCCTATAATTCACCCCTCCACTTT	CASSQPGQASYNSPLHF
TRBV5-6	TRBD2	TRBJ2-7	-	TGTGCCAGCAGCCACGGGGGGGGCCACTACGAGCAGTACTTC	CASSHGGGHYEQYF
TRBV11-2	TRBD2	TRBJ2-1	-	TGTGCCAGCAGCTTAGAAGGACTAAGCGGGGTGGAGCAGTTCTTC	CASSLEGLSGVEQFF
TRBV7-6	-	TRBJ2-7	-	TGTGCCAGCAGCTTAGCGACCGCGCGGGGGCCCTACGAGCAGTACTTC	CASSLATARGPYEQYF
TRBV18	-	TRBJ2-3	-	TGTGCCAGCGTAGGACAAGCCACAGATACGCAGTATTTT	CASVGQATDTQYF
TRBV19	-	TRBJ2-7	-	TGTGCCAGTAGTATGGCGGACACCGGTGGGCAGTACTTC	CASSMADTGGQYF
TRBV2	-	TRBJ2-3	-	TGTGCCAGCAGTGCGACACCAGGTTCAGATACGCAGTATTTT	CASSATPGSDTQYF
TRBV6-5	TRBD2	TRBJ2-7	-	TGTGCCAGCAGTTACGCGACTAGCGGGGTAGCCTACGAGCAGTACTTC	CASSYATSGVAYEQYF
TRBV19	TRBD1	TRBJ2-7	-	TGTGCCAGTTCCCGGGACAGGGATATCGACGAGCAGTACTTC	CASSRDRDIDEQYF